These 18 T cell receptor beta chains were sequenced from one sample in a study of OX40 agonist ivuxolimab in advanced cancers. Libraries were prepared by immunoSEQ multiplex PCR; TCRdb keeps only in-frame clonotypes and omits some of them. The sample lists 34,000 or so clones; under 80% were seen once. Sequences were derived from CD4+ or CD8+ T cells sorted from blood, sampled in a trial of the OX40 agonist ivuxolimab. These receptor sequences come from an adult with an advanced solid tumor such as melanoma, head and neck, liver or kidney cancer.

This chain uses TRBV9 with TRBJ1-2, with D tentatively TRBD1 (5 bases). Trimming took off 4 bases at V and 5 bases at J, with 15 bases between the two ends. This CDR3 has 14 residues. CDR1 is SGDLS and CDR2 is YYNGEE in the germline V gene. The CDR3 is CASSSLGLEYGYTF. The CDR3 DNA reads TGTGCCAGCAGCTCTCTGGGGCTGGAGTATGGCTACACCTTC.

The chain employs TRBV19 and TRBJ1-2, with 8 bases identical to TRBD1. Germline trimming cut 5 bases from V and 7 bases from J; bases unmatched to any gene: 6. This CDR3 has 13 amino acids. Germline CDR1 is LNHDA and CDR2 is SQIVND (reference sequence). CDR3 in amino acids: CASSQTGGSGYTF. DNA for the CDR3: TGTGCCAGTAGTCAAACAGGGGGTTCTGGCTACACCTTC.

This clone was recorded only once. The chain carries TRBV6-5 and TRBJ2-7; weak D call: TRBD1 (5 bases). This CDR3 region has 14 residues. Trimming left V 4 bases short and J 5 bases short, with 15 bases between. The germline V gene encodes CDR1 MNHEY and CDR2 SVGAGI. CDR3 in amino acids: CASSLDGAGNEQYF. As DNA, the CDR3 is TGTGCCAGCAGTTTGGATGGGGCAGGGAACGAGCAGTACTTC.

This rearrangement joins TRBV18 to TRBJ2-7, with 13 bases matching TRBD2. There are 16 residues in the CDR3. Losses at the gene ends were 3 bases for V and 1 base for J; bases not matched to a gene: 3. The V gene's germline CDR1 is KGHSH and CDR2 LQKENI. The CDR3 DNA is TGTGCCAGCTCACCTCGGACTAGCGGGGGTTCCTACGAGCAGTACTTC. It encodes CASSPRTSGGSYEQYF. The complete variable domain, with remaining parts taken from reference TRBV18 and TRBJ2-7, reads NAGVMQNPRHLVRRRGQEARLRCSPMKGHSHVYWYRQLPEEGLKFMVYLQKENIIDESGMPKERFSAEFPKEGPSILRIQQVVRGDSAAYFCASSPRTSGGSYEQYFGPGTRLTVT.

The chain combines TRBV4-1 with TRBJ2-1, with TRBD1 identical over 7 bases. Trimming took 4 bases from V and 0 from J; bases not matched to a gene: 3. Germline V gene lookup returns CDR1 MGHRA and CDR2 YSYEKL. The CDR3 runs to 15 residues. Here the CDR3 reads CASSPTGVSYNEQFF. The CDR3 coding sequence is TGCGCCAGCAGCCCAACAGGGGTCTCCTACAATGAGCAGTTCTTC.

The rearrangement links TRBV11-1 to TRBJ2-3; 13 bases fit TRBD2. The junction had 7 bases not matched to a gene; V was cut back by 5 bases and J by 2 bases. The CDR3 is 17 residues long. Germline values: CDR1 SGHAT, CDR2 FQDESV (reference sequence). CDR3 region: CASSPNGLAGDTDTQYF. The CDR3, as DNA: TGTGCCAGCAGCCCGAACGGACTAGCGGGAGACACAGATACGCAGTATTTT.

CDR3 sequence: CASSLGHGYTF. CDR3 DNA sequence: TGTGCCAGCAGCTTAGGTCATGGCTACACCTTC. This chain connects TRBV13 to TRBJ1-2; D not certain. V gave up 0 bases and J gave up 6 bases, with 2 bases separating them. The V gene's germline CDR1 is PRHDT and CDR2 FYEKMQ (reference sequence). The CDR3 spans 11 residues.

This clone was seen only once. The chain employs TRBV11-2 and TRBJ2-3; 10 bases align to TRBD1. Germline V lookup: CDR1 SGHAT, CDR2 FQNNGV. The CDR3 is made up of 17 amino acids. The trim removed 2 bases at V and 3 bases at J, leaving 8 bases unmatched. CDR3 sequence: CASSLFGRTGGTDTQYF. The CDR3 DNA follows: TGTGCCAGCAGCTTATTTGGTCGGACAGGGGGTACAGATACGCAGTATTTT.

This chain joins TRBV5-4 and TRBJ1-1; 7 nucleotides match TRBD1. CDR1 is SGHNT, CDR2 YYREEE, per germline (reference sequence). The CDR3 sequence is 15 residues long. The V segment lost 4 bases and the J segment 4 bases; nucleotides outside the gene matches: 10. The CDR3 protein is CASSIYRGEVTEAFF. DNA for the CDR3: TGTGCCAGCAGCATATACAGGGGCGAGGTCACTGAAGCTTTCTTT.

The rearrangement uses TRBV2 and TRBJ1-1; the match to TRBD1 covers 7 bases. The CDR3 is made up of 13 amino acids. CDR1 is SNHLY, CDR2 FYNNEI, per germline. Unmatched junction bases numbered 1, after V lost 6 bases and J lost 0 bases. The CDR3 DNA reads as TGTGCCAGCAGCGGGACAGTGAACACTGAAGCTTTCTTT. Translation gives CASSGTVNTEAFF. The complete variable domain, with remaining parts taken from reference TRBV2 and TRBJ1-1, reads EPEVTQTPSHQVTQMGQEVILRCVPISNHLYFYWYRQILGQKVEFLVSFYNNEISEKSEIFDDQFSVERPDGSNFTLKIRSTKLEDSAMYFCASSGTVNTEAFFGQGTRLTVV.

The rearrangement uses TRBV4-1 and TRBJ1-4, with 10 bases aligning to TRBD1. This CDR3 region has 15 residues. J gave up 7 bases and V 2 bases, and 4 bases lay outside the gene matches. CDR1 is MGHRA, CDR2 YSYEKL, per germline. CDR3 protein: CASSQTGTGAEKLFF. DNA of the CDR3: TGCGCCAGCAGCCAAACCGGGACAGGGGCTGAAAAACTGTTTTTT.

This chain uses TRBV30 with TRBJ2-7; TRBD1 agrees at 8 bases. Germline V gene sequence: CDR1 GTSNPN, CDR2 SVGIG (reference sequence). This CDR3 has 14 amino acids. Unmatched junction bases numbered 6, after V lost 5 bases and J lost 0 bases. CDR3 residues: CAWARQGHSYEQYF. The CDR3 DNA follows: TGTGCCTGGGCCAGACAGGGGCACTCCTACGAGCAGTACTTC. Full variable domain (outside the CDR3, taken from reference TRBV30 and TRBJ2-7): SQTIHQWPATLVQPVGSPLSLECTVEGTSNPNLYWYRQAAGRGLQLLFYSVGIGQISSEVPQNLSASRPQDRQFILSSKKLLLSDSGFYLCAWARQGHSYEQYFGPGTRLTVT.

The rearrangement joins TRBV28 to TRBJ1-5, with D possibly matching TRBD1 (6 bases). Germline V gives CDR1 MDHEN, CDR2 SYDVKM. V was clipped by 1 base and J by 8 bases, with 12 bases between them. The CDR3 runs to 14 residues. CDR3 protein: CASSLYRVAKPQHF. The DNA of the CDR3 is TGTGCCAGCAGTTTATACAGGGTGGCGAAGCCCCAGCATTTT.

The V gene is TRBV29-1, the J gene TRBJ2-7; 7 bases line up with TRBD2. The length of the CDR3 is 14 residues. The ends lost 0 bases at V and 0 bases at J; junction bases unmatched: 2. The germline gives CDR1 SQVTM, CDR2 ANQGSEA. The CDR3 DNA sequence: TGCAGCGTTGAAGAACCGGGGGGCTCCTACGAGCAGTACTTC. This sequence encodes CSVEEPGGSYEQYF.

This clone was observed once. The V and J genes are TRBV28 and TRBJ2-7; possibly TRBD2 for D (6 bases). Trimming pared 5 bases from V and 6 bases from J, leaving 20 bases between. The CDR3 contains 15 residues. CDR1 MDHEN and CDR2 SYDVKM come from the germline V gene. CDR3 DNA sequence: TGTGCCAGCAGTCGGGTGGGGGTGACGGGGGTCGAGCAGTACTTC. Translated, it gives CASSRVGVTGVEQYF.

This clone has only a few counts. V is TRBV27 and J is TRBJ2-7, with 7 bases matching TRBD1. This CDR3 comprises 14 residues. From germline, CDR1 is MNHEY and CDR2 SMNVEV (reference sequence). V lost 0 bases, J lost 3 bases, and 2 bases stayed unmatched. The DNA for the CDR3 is TGTGCCAGCAGTTTATCCCCAGGGGGCTACGAGCAGTACTTC. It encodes CASSLSPGGYEQYF.

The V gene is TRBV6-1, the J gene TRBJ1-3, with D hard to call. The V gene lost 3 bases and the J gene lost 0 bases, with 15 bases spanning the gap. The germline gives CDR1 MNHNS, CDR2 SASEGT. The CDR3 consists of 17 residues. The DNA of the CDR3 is TGTGCCAGCAGTGAGGTCTGGGTCGGGAACTCTGGAAACACCATATATTTT. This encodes CASSEVWVGNSGNTIYF.

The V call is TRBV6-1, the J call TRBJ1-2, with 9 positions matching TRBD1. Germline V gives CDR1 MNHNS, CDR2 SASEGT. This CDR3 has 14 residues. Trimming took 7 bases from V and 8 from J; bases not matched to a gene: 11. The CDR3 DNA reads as TGTGCCAGCACCAGCCTGGACAGGGGTTACGGCTACACCTTC. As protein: CASTSLDRGYGYTF.